The source of this TCR beta chain is a study of CD8+CD57+ T cells in acquired aplastic anemia. Overall study: Across the sorted CD4+ and CD8+ cells, DNA amounts averaged about 3 ug.

Regarding the study as a whole: Researchers report that about 29 CD8+ CDR3 sequences appeared in both patients and controls.

A few counts support this clonotype. Its specificity is unknown. TCR beta VDJ and CDR3 profiling used genomic DNA as template. MiXCR, applied by TCRdb to the reads, yields one record per CDR3 protein. The sample carries 150,000 to 200,000 distinct CDR3 sequences, roughly 64% recorded once. V lost 4 bases and J 5 bases, leaving 6 bases between the germline ends. The length of the CDR3 is 12 residues. From germline, CDR1 is SGHAT and CDR2 FQNNGV. Input material: sorted CD4+, CD8+, or CD8+CD57+ T cells (not recorded which) from PBMCs. The clonotype originates from a human donor with severe aplastic anemia or a healthy control (not recorded which). This sequence joins TRBV11-2 and TRBJ1-5, with D unresolved. The DNA for the CDR3 is TGTGCCAGCAGCTCGCCATATCAGCCCCAGCATTTT. Protein sequence: CASSSPYQPQHF.